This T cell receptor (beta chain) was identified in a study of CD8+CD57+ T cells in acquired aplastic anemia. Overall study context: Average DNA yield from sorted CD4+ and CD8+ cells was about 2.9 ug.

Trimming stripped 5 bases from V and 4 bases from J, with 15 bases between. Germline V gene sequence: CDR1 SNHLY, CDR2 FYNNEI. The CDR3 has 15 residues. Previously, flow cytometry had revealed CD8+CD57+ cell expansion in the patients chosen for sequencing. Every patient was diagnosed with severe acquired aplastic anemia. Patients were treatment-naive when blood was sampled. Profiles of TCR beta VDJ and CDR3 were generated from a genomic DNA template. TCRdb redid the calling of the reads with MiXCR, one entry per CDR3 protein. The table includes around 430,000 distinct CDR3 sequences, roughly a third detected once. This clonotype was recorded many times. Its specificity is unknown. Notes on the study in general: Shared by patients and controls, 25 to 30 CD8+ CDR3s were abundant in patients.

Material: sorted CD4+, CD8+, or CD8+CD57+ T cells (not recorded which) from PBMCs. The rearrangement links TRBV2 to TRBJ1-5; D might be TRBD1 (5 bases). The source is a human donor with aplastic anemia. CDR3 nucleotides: TGTGCCAGCAGTCCTGTAGGCGGGGGTAATCAGCCCCAGCATTTT. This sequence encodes CASSPVGGGNQPQHF.